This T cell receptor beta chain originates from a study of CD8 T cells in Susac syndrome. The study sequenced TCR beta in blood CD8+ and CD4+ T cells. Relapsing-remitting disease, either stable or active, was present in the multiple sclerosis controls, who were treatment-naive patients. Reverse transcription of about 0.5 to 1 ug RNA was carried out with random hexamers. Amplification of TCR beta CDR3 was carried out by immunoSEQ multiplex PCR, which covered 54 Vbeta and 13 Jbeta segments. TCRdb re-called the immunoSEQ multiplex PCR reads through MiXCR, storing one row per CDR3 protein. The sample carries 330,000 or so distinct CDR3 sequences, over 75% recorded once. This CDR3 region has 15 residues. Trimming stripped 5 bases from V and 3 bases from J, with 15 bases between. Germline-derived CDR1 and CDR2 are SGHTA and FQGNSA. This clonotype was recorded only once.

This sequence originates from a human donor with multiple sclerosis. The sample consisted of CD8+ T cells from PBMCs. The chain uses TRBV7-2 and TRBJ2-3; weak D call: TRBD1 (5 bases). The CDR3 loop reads CASSDWGQPTDTQYF. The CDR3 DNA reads TGTGCCAGCAGCGACTGGGGCCAACCGACAGATACGCAGTATTTT.